Given below is one T cell receptor beta chain in context. Its antigen has not been determined. No much larger clone is present one base from it, and per-base qualities are unavailable. TCRbeta CDR3 regions were amplified from genomic DNA using the immunoSEQ Assay, a bias-controlled multiplex PCR. In the paper's pipeline: The number of nucleated cells in each sample was estimated from the amplification of reference gene primers within the assay. To quantify the absolute abundance of each unique TCRbeta CDR3 rearrangement, sequence reads were collapsed and filtered. Productive Simpson clonality was computed per sample as the square root of Simpson's diversity index over productive rearrangements. Drawn from immuneACCESS, this table holds only the in-frame rearrangements with V and J called that TCRdb kept. Clones are partly lost; checked studies trace under half to an unresolved V gene and leave the rest unexplained. V and J calls and clone size are copied from that table; D and trimming were computed from the DNA. For this sample there are 120,000 to 150,000 clones; roughly 86% appear just once. Of the sample, over 2% falls within the top ten clones.

Each collaborating institution followed its own protocols to collect whole blood in K2EDTA tubes. Collaborator samples were shipped for TCRbeta analysis as frozen whole blood, isolated PBMCs, or DNA extracted from either sample type. The sample is drawn from a study of blood T cell repertoires in COVID-19 (dated by TCRdb to 2018 to 2021). With regard to the full study: Samples covering the acute and convalescent phases of COVID-19 were provided by collaborators in the United States, Italy and Spain. The prospective study material was composed of cDNA or gDNA derived from T cells, B-cell-depleted T cells, or PBMCs. The dataset comprised deeply sampled blood TCRbeta repertoires from subjects exposed to, actively infected with, or recovered from COVID-19. The repertoires were made available in a free public database intended to serve as a resource for research on the immune response to SARS-CoV-2. Samples were obtained from the ongoing ImmuneRACE study (first 160 participants) and from some 1,300 subjects provided by 6 global collaborators. A de-identified subject ID, COVID-19 status, age in years and sex were almost always included in the sample metadata. Where HLA class I and class II types were available, the types were taken from metadata supplied by the sample provider, not from assay-based typing.

CDR1 and CDR2 are read off the germline V gene as SQVTM and ANQGSEA. V has 6 bases trimmed and J has 3 bases trimmed; junction bases matching no gene number 3. Reading from cysteine to phenylalanine, the CDR3 counts 13 amino acids. CDR3 DNA is the only sequence kept; it has 39 bases, read in frame from the first base. On the study overall, not on this receptor specifically: The amount of clinical and demographic metadata varied by source and participant and was provided uncurated.

Here the chain combines TRBV29-1 and TRBJ1-4, with TRBD1 matching 8 junction bases. This sequence originates from a human donor in a cohort sampled during active COVID-19. The sequenced sample consisted of peripheral blood. The bases are TGCAGCGTCCGCAGGGGGCCTAATGAAAAACTGTTTTTT. This sequence encodes CSVRRGPNEKLFF.